This T cell receptor beta chain was identified during a study of T cell changes during pregnancy in multiple sclerosis. Libraries were prepared by immunoSEQ multiplex PCR; TCRdb keeps only in-frame clonotypes and omits some of them. The sample contains about 40,000 clones, less than 95% of which appear only once. Germline V gene data show CDR1 as SEHNR and CDR2 as FQNEAQ (reference sequence). The CDR3 has 16 amino acids. V was pared by 5 bases and J by 5 bases, with 13 bases of the junction left unmatched. The source was peripheral blood, collected in the third trimester of pregnancy. This TCR came from a female donor with multiple sclerosis, enrolled in a pregnancy study. This chain joins TRBV7-9 and TRBJ1-1; 8 bases are shared with TRBD1. The CDR3, as DNA: TGTGCCAGCAGCCTCAAGTTGACAGGGGCCGGAACTGAAGCTTTCTTT. Translation gives CASSLKLTGAGTEAFF.